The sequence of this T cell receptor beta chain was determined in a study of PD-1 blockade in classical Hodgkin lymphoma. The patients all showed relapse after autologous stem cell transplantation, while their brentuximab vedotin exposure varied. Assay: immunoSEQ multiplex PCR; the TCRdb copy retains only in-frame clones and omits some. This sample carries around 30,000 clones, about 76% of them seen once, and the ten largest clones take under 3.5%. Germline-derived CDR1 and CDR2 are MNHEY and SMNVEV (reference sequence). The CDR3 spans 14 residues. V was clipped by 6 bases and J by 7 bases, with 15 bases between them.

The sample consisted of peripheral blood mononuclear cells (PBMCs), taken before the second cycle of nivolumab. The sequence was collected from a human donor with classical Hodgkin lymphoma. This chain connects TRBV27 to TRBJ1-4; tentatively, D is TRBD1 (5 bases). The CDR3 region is CASRPGYGGEKLFF. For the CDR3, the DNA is TGTGCCAGCAGACCGGGGTACGGGGGTGAAAAACTGTTTTTT.